This T cell receptor (beta chain) appears in the sequencing data of a study of CD8 T cells in ankylosing spondylitis. Points on this clonotype: As yet, its antigen is unknown. The germline gene is not matched at one end of the junction; a read error may be the cause.

The CDR3 is made up of 18 amino acids. Germline values: CDR1 SQVTM, CDR2 ANQGSEA. The study, taken as a whole, reports: As reported, disease-linked clones showed significant enrichment in matched ankylosing spondylitis synovial fluid. It appeared that ankylosing spondylitis blood was characterized by a TCR beta motif of seven or eight highly homologous variants.

Library preparation for TCR beta used quantitative 5'-RACE with molecular barcodes. TCRdb re-called the 5' RACE reads through MiXCR, storing one row per CDR3 protein. This sample has tens of thousands of distinct CDR3 sequences, with 6.2% found just once. V usage is TRBV29-1 and J usage is TRBJ2-3; 8 nucleotides match TRBD2. The sequenced sample was synovial fluid, either unsorted or a sorted T cell fraction (not recorded which). This clonotype originated in a male donor with ankylosing spondylitis. The CDR3 sequence is CSVGTWGKSGSSPDAQYF. The DNA of the CDR3 is TGCAGCGTCGGGACTTGGGGGAAGAGCGGGAGTTCCCCAGATGCGCAGTATTTT.